This T cell receptor beta chain was observed in a study of T cell changes during pregnancy in multiple sclerosis. Data came from immunoSEQ multiplex PCR; TCRdb stores just in-frame clones and leaves some out. The sample includes 75,000 to 95,000 clones, approximately 90% of them seen just once. The junction had 5 bases not matched to a gene; V was cut back by 0 bases and J by 5 bases. CDR1 and CDR2 (germline): SGHRS, YFSETQ. This CDR3 region has 14 residues. The chain links TRBV5-1 to TRBJ2-7; the match to TRBD1 covers 7 bases. The receptor was derived from a female donor with multiple sclerosis, enrolled in a pregnancy study. Material: peripheral blood, obtained before pregnancy. CDR3 sequence reads: CASSLGGQRDEQYF. The CDR3 nucleotides are TGCGCCAGCAGCTTGGGGGGACAGAGGGACGAGCAGTACTTC.